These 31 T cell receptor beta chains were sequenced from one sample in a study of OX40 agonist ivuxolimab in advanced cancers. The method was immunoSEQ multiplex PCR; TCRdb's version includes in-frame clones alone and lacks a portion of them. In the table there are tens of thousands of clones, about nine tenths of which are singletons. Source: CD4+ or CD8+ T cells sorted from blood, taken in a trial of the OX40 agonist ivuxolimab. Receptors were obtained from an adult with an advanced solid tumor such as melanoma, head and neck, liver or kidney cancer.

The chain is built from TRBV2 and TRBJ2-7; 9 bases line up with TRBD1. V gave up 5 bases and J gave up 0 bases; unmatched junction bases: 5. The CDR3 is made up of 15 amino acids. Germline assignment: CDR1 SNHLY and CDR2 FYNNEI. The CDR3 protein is CASSLQGASSYEQYF. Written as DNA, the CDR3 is TGTGCCAGCAGTTTACAGGGGGCGAGCTCCTACGAGCAGTACTTC.

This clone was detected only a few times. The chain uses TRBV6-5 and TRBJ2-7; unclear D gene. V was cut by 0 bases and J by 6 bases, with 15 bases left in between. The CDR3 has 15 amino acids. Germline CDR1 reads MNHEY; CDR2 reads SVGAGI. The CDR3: CASSYSWETWREQYF. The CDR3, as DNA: TGTGCCAGCAGTTACTCTTGGGAAACCTGGCGCGAGCAGTACTTC.

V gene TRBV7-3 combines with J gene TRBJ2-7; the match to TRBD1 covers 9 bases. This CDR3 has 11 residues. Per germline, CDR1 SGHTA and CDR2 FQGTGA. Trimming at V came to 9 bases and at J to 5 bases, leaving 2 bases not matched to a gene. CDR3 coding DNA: TGTGCCAGTGGGACAGGGAACGAGCAGTACTTC. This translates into CASGTGNEQYF.

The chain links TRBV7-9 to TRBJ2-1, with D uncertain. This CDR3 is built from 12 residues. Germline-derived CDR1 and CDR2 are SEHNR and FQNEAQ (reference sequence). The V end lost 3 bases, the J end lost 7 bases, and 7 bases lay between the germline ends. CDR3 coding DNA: TGTGCCAGCAGCTTCGCTAGTAATGAGCAGTTCTTC. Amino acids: CASSFASNEQFF.

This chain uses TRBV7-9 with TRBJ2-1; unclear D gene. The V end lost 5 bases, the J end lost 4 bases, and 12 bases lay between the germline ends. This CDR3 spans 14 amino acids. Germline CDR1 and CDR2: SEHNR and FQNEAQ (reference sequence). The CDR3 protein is CASSPAVLYNEQFF. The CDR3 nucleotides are TGTGCCAGCAGCCCCGCGGTACTTTACAATGAGCAGTTCTTC.

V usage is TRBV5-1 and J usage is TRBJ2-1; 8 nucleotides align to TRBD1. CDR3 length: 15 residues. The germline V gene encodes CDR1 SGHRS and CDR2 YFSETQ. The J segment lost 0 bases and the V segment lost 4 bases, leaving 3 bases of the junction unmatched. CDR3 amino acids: CASSLTGGSYNEQFF. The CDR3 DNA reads TGCGCCAGCAGCCTAACAGGGGGCTCCTACAATGAGCAGTTCTTC. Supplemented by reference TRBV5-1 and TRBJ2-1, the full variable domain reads KAGVTQTPRYLIKTRGQQVTLSCSPISGHRSVSWYQQTPGQGLQFLFEYFSETQRNKGNFPGRFSGRQFSNSRSEMNVSTLELGDSALYLCASSLTGGSYNEQFFGPGTRLTVL.

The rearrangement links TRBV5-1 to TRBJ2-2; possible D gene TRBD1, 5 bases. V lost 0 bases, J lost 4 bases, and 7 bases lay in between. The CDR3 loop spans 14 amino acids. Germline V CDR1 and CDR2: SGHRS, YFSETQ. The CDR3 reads CASSLVQGTGELFF. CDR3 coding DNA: TGCGCCAGCAGCTTGGTGCAGGGCACCGGGGAGCTGTTTTTT.

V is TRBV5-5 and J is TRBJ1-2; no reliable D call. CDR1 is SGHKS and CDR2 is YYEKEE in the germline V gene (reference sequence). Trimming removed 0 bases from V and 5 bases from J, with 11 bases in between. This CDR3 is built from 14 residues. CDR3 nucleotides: TGTGCCAGCAGCTTGGTAGGGCCTTGGTATGGCTACACCTTC. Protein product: CASSLVGPWYGYTF.

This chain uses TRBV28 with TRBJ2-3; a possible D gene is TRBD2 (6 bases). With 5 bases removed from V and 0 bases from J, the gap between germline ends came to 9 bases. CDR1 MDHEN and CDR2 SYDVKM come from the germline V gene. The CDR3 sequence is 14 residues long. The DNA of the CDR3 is TGTGCCAGCAGTCGACTAGGTAGCACAGATACGCAGTATTTT. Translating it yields CASSRLGSTDTQYF. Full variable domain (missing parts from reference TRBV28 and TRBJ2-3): DVKVTQSSRYLVKRTGEKVFLECVQDMDHENMFWYRQDPGLGLRLIYFSYDVKMKEKGDIPEGYSVSREKKERFSLILESASTNQTSMYLCASSRLGSTDTQYFGPGTRLTVL.

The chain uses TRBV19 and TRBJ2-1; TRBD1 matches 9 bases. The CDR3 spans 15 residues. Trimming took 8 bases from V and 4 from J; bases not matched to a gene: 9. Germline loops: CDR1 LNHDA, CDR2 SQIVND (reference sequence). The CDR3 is CASQKGTGPYNEQFF. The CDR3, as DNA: TGTGCCAGTCAAAAAGGGACAGGGCCTTACAATGAGCAGTTCTTC.

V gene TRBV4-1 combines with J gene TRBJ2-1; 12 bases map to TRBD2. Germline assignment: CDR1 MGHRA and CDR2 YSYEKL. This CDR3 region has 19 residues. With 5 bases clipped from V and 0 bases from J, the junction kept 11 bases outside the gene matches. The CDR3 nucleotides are TGCGCCAGCAGCACACAACTAGCGGGGGGCTTAAACTCCTACAATGAGCAGTTCTTC. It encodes CASSTQLAGGLNSYNEQFF.

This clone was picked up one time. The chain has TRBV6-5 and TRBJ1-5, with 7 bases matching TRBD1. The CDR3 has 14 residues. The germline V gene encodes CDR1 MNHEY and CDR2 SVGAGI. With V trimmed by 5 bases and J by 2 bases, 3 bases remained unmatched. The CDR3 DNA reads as TGTGCCAGCAGTATCACAGGGGGCAATCAGCCCCAGCATTTT. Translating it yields CASSITGGNQPQHF.

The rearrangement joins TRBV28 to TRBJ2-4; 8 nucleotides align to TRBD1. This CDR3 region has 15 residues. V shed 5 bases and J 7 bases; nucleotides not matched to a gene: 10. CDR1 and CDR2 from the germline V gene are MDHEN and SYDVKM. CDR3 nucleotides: TGTGCCAGCAGTCTATCAGGGGGCGGACAGAACATTCAGTACTTC. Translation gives CASSLSGGGQNIQYF.

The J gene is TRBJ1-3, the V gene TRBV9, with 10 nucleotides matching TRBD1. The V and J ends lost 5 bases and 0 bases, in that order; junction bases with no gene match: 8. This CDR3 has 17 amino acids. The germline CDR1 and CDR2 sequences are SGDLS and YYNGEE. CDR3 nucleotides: TGTGCCAGCAGTTTGGTGGGGACAGGGGTCTCTGGAAACACCATATATTTT. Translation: CASSLVGTGVSGNTIYF.

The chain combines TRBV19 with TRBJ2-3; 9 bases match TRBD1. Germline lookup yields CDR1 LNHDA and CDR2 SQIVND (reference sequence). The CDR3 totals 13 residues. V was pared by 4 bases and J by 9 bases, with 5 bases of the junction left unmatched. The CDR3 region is CASSSAGTGTQYF. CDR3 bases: TGTGCCAGTAGTAGCGCGGGGACAGGGACGCAGTATTTT.

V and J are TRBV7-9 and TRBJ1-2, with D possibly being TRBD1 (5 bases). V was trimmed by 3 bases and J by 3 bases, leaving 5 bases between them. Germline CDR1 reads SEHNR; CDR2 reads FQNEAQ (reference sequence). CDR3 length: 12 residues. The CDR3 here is CASSLGDYGYTF. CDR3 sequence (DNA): TGTGCCAGCAGCTTGGGGGACTATGGCTACACCTTC.

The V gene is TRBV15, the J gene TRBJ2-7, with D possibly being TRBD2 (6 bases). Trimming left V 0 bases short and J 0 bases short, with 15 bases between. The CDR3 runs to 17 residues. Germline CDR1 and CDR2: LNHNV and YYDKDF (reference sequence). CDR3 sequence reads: CATSREAGSVSSYEQYF. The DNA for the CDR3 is TGTGCCACCAGCAGAGAGGCGGGGAGCGTGAGCTCCTACGAGCAGTACTTC.

The CDR3 loop reads CAWSASGGNYNEQFF. CDR3 nucleotide sequence: TGTGCCTGGAGTGCCTCCGGGGGAAACTACAATGAGCAGTTCTTC. This chain links TRBV30 with TRBJ2-1, with D tentatively TRBD2 (6 bases). The germline gives CDR1 GTSNPN, CDR2 SVGIG (reference sequence). Deletions cut 1 base from V and 3 bases from J, with 13 bases between. CDR3 length: 15 residues.

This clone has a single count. This chain's CDR3 is CASKRDNEQFF. Written as DNA, the CDR3 is TGTGCCAGCAAGAGGGACAATGAGCAGTTCTTC. The chain combines TRBV7-2 with TRBJ2-1; a weak D match, TRBD2 (5 bases). The V and J ends lost 7 bases and 5 bases respectively, with 6 bases between them. In germline, CDR1 is SGHTA, CDR2 FQGNSA. The CDR3 runs to 11 residues.

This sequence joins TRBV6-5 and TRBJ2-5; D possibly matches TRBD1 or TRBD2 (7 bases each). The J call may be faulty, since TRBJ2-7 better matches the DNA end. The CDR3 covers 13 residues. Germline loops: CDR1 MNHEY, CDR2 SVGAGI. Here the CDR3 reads CASKFQGGGEQYF. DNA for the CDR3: TGTGCCAGCAAGTTTCAGGGGGGGGGCGAGCAGTACTTC.

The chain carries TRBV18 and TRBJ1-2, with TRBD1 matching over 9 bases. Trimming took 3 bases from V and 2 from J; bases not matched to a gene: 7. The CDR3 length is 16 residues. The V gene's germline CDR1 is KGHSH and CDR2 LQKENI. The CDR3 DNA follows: TGTGCCAGCTCACCTTCCGGGACAGGGAACAACTATGGCTACACCTTC. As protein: CASSPSGTGNNYGYTF.

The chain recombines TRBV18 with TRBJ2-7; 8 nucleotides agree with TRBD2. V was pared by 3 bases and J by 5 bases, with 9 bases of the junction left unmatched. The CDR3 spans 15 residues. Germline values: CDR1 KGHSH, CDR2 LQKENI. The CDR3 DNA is TGTGCCAGCTCACCGTCCCCGGGAGGGCCTCACGAGCAGTACTTC. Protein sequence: CASSPSPGGPHEQYF.

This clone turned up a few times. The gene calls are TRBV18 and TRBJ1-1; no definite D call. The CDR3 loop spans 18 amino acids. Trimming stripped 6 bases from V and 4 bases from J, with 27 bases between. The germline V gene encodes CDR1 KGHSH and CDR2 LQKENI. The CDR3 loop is CASSKEILTSPGVTEAFF. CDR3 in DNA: TGTGCCAGCTCTAAAGAGATTCTGACCTCGCCGGGTGTCACTGAAGCTTTCTTT. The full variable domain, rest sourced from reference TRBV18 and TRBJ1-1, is NAGVMQNPRHLVRRRGQEARLRCSPMKGHSHVYWYRQLPEEGLKFMVYLQKENIIDESGMPKERFSAEFPKEGPSILRIQQVVRGDSAAYFCASSKEILTSPGVTEAFFGQGTRLTVV.

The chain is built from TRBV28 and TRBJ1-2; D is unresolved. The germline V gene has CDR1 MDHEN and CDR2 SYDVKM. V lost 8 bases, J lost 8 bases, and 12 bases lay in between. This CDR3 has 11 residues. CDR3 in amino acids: CASYSRQGYTF. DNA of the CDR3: TGTGCCAGCTACTCTCGGCAAGGCTACACCTTC.

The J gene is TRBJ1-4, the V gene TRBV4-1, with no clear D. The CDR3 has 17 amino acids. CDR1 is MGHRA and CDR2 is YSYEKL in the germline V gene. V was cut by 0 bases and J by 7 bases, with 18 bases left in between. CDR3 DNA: TGCGCCAGCAGCCAAGATCAGTTGGCCCAGAAGGGTGAAAAACTGTTTTTT. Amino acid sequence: CASSQDQLAQKGEKLFF.

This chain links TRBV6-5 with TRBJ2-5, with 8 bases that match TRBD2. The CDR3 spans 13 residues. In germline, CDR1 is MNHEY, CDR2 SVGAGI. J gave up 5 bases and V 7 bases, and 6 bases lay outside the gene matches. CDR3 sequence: CASNPPGGETQYF. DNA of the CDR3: TGTGCCAGCAACCCCCCGGGGGGGGAGACCCAGTACTTC.

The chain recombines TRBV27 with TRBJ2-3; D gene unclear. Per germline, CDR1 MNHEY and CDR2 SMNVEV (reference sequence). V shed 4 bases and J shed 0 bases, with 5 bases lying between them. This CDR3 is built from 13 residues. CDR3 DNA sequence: TGTGCCAGCAGTTCGACTAGCACAGATACGCAGTATTTT. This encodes CASSSTSTDTQYF.

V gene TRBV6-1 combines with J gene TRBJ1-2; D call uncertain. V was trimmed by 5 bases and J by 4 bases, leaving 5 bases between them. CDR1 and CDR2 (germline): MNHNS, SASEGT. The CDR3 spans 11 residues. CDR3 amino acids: CASSNPYGYTF. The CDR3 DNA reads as TGTGCCAGCAGTAATCCCTATGGCTACACCTTC.

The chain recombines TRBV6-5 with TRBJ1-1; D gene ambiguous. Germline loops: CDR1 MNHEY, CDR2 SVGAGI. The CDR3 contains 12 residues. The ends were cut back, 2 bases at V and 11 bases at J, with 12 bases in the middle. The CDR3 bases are TGTGCCAGCAGTTACGGGTTGGGAGGGGCTTTCTTT. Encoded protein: CASSYGLGGAFF.

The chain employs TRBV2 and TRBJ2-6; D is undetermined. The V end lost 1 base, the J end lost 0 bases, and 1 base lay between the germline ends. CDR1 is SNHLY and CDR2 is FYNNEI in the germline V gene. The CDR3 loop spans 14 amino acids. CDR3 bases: TGTGCCAGCAGTGAAGTCTCTGGGGCCAACGTCCTGACTTTC. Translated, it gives CASSEVSGANVLTF.

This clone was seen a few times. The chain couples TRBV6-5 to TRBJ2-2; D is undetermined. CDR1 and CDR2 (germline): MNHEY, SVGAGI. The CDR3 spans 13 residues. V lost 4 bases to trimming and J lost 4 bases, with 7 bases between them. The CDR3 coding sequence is TGTGCCAGCAGTTGGATCCCCACCGGGGAGCTGTTTTTT. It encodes CASSWIPTGELFF.